This is a list of T cell receptor beta chains from one sample in a study of cytomegalovirus exposure and HLA in healthy donors. Sequencing was performed with immunoSEQ multiplex PCR; in TCRdb, only in-frame clones are kept and a portion is missing. In the table there are around 120,000 clones, about 76% of which are singletons. Material for sequencing was PBMCs. All receptors come from a young man in good health and CMV-seronegative. Both conserved end residues are part of each CDR3. A D gene is named only where the DNA matches it firmly. Size is omitted from some rows. Given values are once, few, many or a class for expanded clones.

v_gene	j_gene	abundance	d_gene	CDR3nt	CDR3aa
TRBV5-4	TRBJ1-2	-	TRBD1	TGTGCCAGCAGCTTCCAGACCGGACAGGGCCATGGCTACACCTTC	CASSFQTGQGHGYTF
TRBV5-6	TRBJ2-7	-	TRBD1	TGTGCCAGCAGTTCCGACAGGGGGGCCACGGACTATTACGAGCAGTACTTC	CASSSDRGATDYYEQYF
TRBV6-5	TRBJ2-1	once	-	TGTGCCAGCAGTCCCCGGACTAACGGCAATGAGCAGTTCTTC	CASSPRTNGNEQFF
TRBV4-3	TRBJ1-2	-	TRBD1	TGCGCCAGCAGCCGGAATGAAGCGGCGGGACAGGGATGGTATGGCTACACCTTC	CASSRNEAAGQGWYGYTF
TRBV5-6	TRBJ2-7	-	-	TGTGCCAGCAGCTTAGGGACTTTCCTCTACGAGCAGTACTTC	CASSLGTFLYEQYF
TRBV5-1	TRBJ1-1	-	TRBD1	TGCGCCAGCAGCTGGGGGGGACAGGGATCTTATGGCACTGAAGCTTTCTTT	CASSWGGQGSYGTEAFF
TRBV7-9	TRBJ1-2	-	-	TGTGCCAGCAGCTCCGTAATCTTTAGTGGCTACACCTTC	CASSSVIFSGYTF
TRBV18	TRBJ1-5	-	-	TGTGCCAGCTCACTACTAGGTATCGGGCCGGGACAGCCCCAGCATTTT	CASSLLGIGPGQPQHF
TRBV6-6	TRBJ1-5	few	TRBD1	TGTGCCGTACGAACCGACAGGGCTTTCAATCAGCCCCAGCATTTT	CAVRTDRAFNQPQHF
TRBV30	TRBJ1-5	once	TRBD1	TGTGCCTGGGACAGGGGGTTCGGGAGCAATCAGCCCCAGCATTTT	CAWDRGFGSNQPQHF
TRBV7-2	TRBJ1-6	-	TRBD1	TGTGCCAGCAGCCCACCCCCTCAGACAGGGTCTTCACCCCTCCACTTT	CASSPPPQTGSSPLHF
TRBV19	TRBJ1-4	once	TRBD1	TGTGCCAGTAGTATAGGGACAGGGCCTCGTCGGAATGAAAAACTGTTTTTT	CASSIGTGPRRNEKLFF
TRBV27	TRBJ1-1	-	TRBD1	TGTGCCAGCAGCTCCGGGACAGTGAACACTGAAGCTTTCTTT	CASSSGTVNTEAFF
TRBV28	TRBJ2-7	-	-	TGTGCCAGCAGCCAACATGGTCGCATGGAGCAGTACTTC	CASSQHGRMEQYF
TRBV9	TRBJ1-2	-	TRBD1	TGTGCCAGCAGCCCCGAACAGGGGAGCAGAGGCTACACCTTC	CASSPEQGSRGYTF
TRBV7-9	TRBJ1-6	-	-	TGTGCCAGCAGCTCCTGGACTCTCGGCGATAATTCACCCCTCCACTTT	CASSSWTLGDNSPLHF
TRBV15	TRBJ2-1	-	-	TGTGCCACCAGCACCTTTGGGGCCCGACGGTTCTTC	CATSTFGARRFF
TRBV6-1	TRBJ2-7	-	-	TGTGCCAGCAGTGAAGCGGGGCCTCCTGCATACTTC	CASSEAGPPAYF
TRBV13	TRBJ1-4	-	TRBD1	TGTGCCAGCAGCTTATTTTCCTGGACAGGCCCTAACCTACCCAATGAAAAACTGTTTTTT	CASSLFSWTGPNLPNEKLFF
TRBV6-4	TRBJ2-1	-	TRBD2	TGTGCCAGCAGTGACAACGGGGGAGCGGGATACAATGAGCAGTTCTTC	CASSDNGGAGYNEQFF
TRBV15	TRBJ2-5	once	TRBD2	TGTGCCACCAGCGGTCCTCCGGGGGGGCTAGGAGAGACCCAGTACTTC	CATSGPPGGLGETQYF
TRBV6-6	TRBJ2-7	-	TRBD2	TGTGCCAGCACCACTACGACGAGCGGGAGATACTACGAGCAGTACTTC	CASTTTTSGRYYEQYF
TRBV5-1	TRBJ1-2	-	-	TGCGCCAGCAGCTTGGACAGGGATGATTATGGCTACACCTTC	CASSLDRDDYGYTF
TRBV5-1	TRBJ1-1	-	TRBD1	TGCGCCAGCAGCCTGACAGGGGCCACTGAAGCTTTCTTT	CASSLTGATEAFF
TRBV7-9	TRBJ2-3	-	-	TGTGCCAGCAGCTTAGGGTTTGAGTCAGATACGCAGTATTTT	CASSLGFESDTQYF
TRBV6-5	TRBJ2-3	few	TRBD2	TGTGCCAGCAGTTATATGGGGGAGGGTACAGATACGCAGTATTTT	CASSYMGEGTDTQYF
TRBV2	TRBJ1-5	-	TRBD1	TGTGCCAGCAGGGAAGACAGGGATCAGCCCCAGCATTTT	CASREDRDQPQHF
TRBV18	TRBJ2-7	-	-	TGTGCCAGCTCACCATCCGGGCCCACTAGCTCCTACGAGCAGTACTTC	CASSPSGPTSSYEQYF
TRBV27	TRBJ1-1	-	-	TGTGCCAGCAGTCTTACCTCCGGGTGGAGCACTGAAGCTTTCTTT	CASSLTSGWSTEAFF
TRBV30	TRBJ1-5	-	-	TGTGCCTGGGGGGCTCCAGGACGCAATCAGCCCCAGCATTTT	CAWGAPGRNQPQHF
TRBV19	TRBJ2-7	few	TRBD2	TGTGCCAGTAGCCGAAACTTAGCGGGGCCCTCCTACGAGCAGTACTTC	CASSRNLAGPSYEQYF
TRBV7-3	TRBJ2-3	-	-	TGTGCCAGCAGCCACGTCCCAGGTGGGGGGACCACAGATACGCAGTATTTT	CASSHVPGGGTTDTQYF
TRBV4-2	TRBJ2-3	-	TRBD1	TGTGCCAGCAGCCAAGCCGACAGGGGGGAACCAGATACGCAGTATTTT	CASSQADRGEPDTQYF
TRBV7-2	TRBJ1-4	-	-	TGTGCCAGCAGCTTAGACGTGGGGAGTGGAAAACTGTTTTTT	CASSLDVGSGKLFF
TRBV6-4	TRBJ2-4	once	-	TGTGCCAGCAGAAACCCGCAGGGGCGGACCAGTTGCTTC	CASRNPQGRTSCF
TRBV6-1	TRBJ2-3	-	TRBD2	TGTGCCAGCAGCCCTCTAGCGGGGAGCACAGATACGCAGTATTTT	CASSPLAGSTDTQYF
TRBV19	TRBJ2-3	-	-	TGTGCCAGTAGTATGCGTGTAGGGGGAGATACGCAGTATTTT	CASSMRVGGDTQYF
TRBV18	TRBJ2-1	-	-	TGTGCCAGCTCACCACCGCAAGGGGGGGAATCCTACAATGAGCAGTTCTTC	CASSPPQGGESYNEQFF
TRBV28	TRBJ2-3	once	-	TGTGCCAGCAGACGAGACAGGAGCGTCACAGATACGCAGTATTTT	CASRRDRSVTDTQYF
TRBV4-3	TRBJ2-7	-	-	TGCGCCAGCAGCCAACAGGGTGCCTACGAGCAGTACTTC	CASSQQGAYEQYF
TRBV11-3	TRBJ2-1	-	-	TGTGCCAGCAGCTCCAGTCCGAGGGTTAATGAGCAGTTCTTC	CASSSSPRVNEQFF
TRBV5-4	TRBJ2-6	once	-	TGTGCCAGCAGCTTTAGCTCTGGGGCCAACGTCCTGACTTTC	CASSFSSGANVLTF
TRBV5-1	TRBJ2-7	-	-	TGCGCCAGCAGTGGGCAGGAGGACGAGCAGTACTTC	CASSGQEDEQYF
TRBV7-9	TRBJ1-1	-	-	TGTGCCAGCAGCTTTGGGGGGGCGACAACTGAAGCTTTCTTT	CASSFGGATTEAFF
TRBV18	TRBJ1-2	-	-	TGTGCCAGCTCACCAGAGGCGGGACTTCAAGGGTATGGCTACACCTTC	CASSPEAGLQGYGYTF
TRBV6-5	TRBJ1-2	-	-	TGTGCCAGCGGGGCAGACAGTAACTATGGCTACACCTTC	CASGADSNYGYTF
TRBV6-5	TRBJ1-2	-	-	TGTGCCAGCAGGCCCCCGGGGGAGCACTATGGCTACACCTTC	CASRPPGEHYGYTF
TRBV7-2	TRBJ2-7	once	-	TGTGCCAGCAGCTTCCCGCAGGGTTCCTACGAGCAGTACTTC	CASSFPQGSYEQYF
TRBV11-2	TRBJ1-2	-	-	TGTGCCAGCAGCCCCTCGCAGGGTAATCGACGGGGCTACACCTTC	CASSPSQGNRRGYTF
TRBV7-7	TRBJ1-1	-	-	TGTGCTAGCAGCTTAGCGATCGGCACTGAAGCTTTCTTT	CASSLAIGTEAFF
TRBV5-8	TRBJ2-6	-	TRBD1	TGTGCCAGCAGCTTTAGGACAGGGGATTCTGGGGCCAACGTCCTGACTTTC	CASSFRTGDSGANVLTF
TRBV11-2	TRBJ1-2	-	-	TGTGCCAGCAGCTTCCCTAGGCCTAGGGGCGGGGGACTCTATGGCTACACCTTC	CASSFPRPRGGGLYGYTF
TRBV13	TRBJ2-7	-	-	TGTGCCAGCAGCCCTCCTGTGCCTAGCCGGTACGAGCAGTACTTC	CASSPPVPSRYEQYF
TRBV2	TRBJ2-7	-	TRBD1	TGTGCCAGCAGCGCGGACAGGGCGAGGGATGGCGAGCAGTACTTC	CASSADRARDGEQYF